A single sample gave rise to the 15 T cell receptor beta chains below, sequenced in a study of cytomegalovirus exposure and HLA in healthy donors (dated by TCRdb to about 2017). The library was obtained by the immunoSEQ multiplex PCR assay. The multiplex PCR relied on a mix of 60 forward primers for TCR Vbeta segments and 13 reverse primers for TCR Jbeta segments. Sourced from immuneACCESS, this table was stored by TCRdb with only in-frame sequences that have V and J called. A share of the clones is absent; for the studies checked, an unresolved V gene accounts for under half, and the remainder has no known explanation. The sample table lists roughly 100,000 clones, approximately 82% of them with a count of one. The ten largest account for around 2.6% of the sample. Sequences were obtained from PBMCs. These receptor sequences come from a man in his forties in good health and CMV-seronegative.

V usage is TRBV6-4 and J usage is TRBJ2-2, with 7 bases matching TRBD1. The length of the CDR3 is 15 residues. The germline V gene has CDR1 MRHNA and CDR2 SNTAGT. Trimming cost V 6 bases and J 4 bases; bases outside gene matches: 8. The CDR3 DNA is TGTGCCAGCAGCTATCAGACAGGGCCCACCGGGGAGCTGTTTTTT. This encodes CASSYQTGPTGELFF.

The rearrangement joins TRBV2 to TRBJ2-1; no reliable D call. V shed 6 bases and J shed 8 bases, with 8 bases lying between them. There are 11 residues in the CDR3. Germline V lookup: CDR1 SNHLY, CDR2 FYNNEI. For the CDR3, the DNA is TGTGCCAGCAGCCTTTTGTATGAGCAGTTCTTC. Amino acids: CASSLLYEQFF. Drawing the rest from reference TRBV2 and TRBJ2-1, the complete variable domain is EPEVTQTPSHQVTQMGQEVILRCVPISNHLYFYWYRQILGQKVEFLVSFYNNEISEKSEIFDDQFSVERPDGSNFTLKIRSTKLEDSAMYFCASSLLYEQFFGPGTRLTVL.

This clone was detected only once. The chain couples TRBV4-3 to TRBJ2-4; 7 bases are shared with TRBD1. This CDR3 contains 19 residues. V trimming: 4 bases; J trimming: 0 bases; junction bases outside the gene matches: 15. Germline loops: CDR1 LGHNA, CDR2 YSLEER. CDR3 in DNA: TGCGCCAGCAGCCCAGATGGGACAGCCGAGTCACTAGCCAAAAACATTCAGTACTTC. Translating gives CASSPDGTAESLAKNIQYF.

The chain joins TRBV30 to TRBJ1-6; D unresolved. In germline, CDR1 is GTSNPN, CDR2 SVGIG (reference sequence). The CDR3 extends over 12 amino acids. Trimming pared 0 bases from V and 16 bases from J, leaving 13 bases between. CDR3: CAWSVHTASLHF. The CDR3 nucleotides read TGTGCCTGGAGTGTACATACAGCTTCACTCCACTTT.

The chain joins TRBV5-4 to TRBJ1-1, with TRBD1 as a possible D gene (5 bases). The V end lost 4 bases, the J end lost 2 bases, and 12 bases lay between the germline ends. The length of the CDR3 is 14 residues. Looked up from germline, CDR1 is SGHNT and CDR2 is YYREEE (reference sequence). CDR3 region: CASSPGQVNTEAFF. The DNA of the CDR3 is TGTGCCAGCAGCCCCGGACAAGTCAACACTGAAGCTTTCTTT.

This clone was recorded a few times. The chain is built from TRBV7-9 and TRBJ1-2; a weak D match, TRBD1 (5 bases). CDR1 is SEHNR and CDR2 is FQNEAQ in the germline V gene (reference sequence). This CDR3 region has 15 residues. V lost 4 bases and J lost 0, with 12 bases in between. The CDR3 is CASSWTGGANYGYTF. CDR3 coding DNA: TGTGCCAGCAGCTGGACCGGGGGGGCTAACTATGGCTACACCTTC.

This chain connects TRBV5-1 to TRBJ1-1, with 9 bases identical to TRBD1. Per the germline V gene, CDR1 is SGHRS and CDR2 is YFSETQ. The CDR3 loop spans 15 amino acids. The V gene end was trimmed by 4 bases and the J gene end by 1 base; junction bases not matched to a gene: 5. CDR3 amino acids: CASSPRTGENTEAFF. CDR3 nucleotides: TGCGCCAGCAGCCCGAGGACAGGGGAGAACACTGAAGCTTTCTTT. Full variable domain (outside the CDR3, taken from reference TRBV5-1 and TRBJ1-1): KAGVTQTPRYLIKTRGQQVTLSCSPISGHRSVSWYQQTPGQGLQFLFEYFSETQRNKGNFPGRFSGRQFSNSRSEMNVSTLELGDSALYLCASSPRTGENTEAFFGQGTRLTVV.

The CDR3 spells CASMGGYTEAFF. Here the CDR3 DNA reads TGTGCCAGCATGGGGGGTTACACTGAAGCTTTCTTT. V is TRBV2 and J is TRBJ1-1; tentative D call: TRBD1 (5 bases). Per germline, CDR1 SNHLY and CDR2 FYNNEI. This CDR3 spans 12 amino acids. The germline V and J ends were trimmed by 7 bases and 3 bases, with 9 bases remaining between them.

The rearrangement links TRBV7-8 to TRBJ1-4; unclear D gene. Germline V gives CDR1 SGHVS, CDR2 FQNEAQ. V lost 3 bases, J lost 8 bases, and 10 bases lay in between. The CDR3 covers 13 residues. Written as DNA, the CDR3 is TGTGCCAGCAGCTTCCTTAGAGGGGAAAAACTGTTTTTT. Translating it yields CASSFLRGEKLFF.

A few counts support this clone. The J gene is TRBJ2-2, the V gene TRBV7-6, with TRBD1 identical over 11 bases. This CDR3 spans 18 amino acids. Trimming cost V 1 base and J 1 base; bases outside gene matches: 5. Germline V gene data show CDR1 as SGHVS and CDR2 as FNYEAQ. This chain's CDR3 is CASSLDGQGALNTGELFF. Written as DNA, the CDR3 is TGTGCCAGCAGCTTAGATGGACAGGGGGCATTGAACACCGGGGAGCTGTTTTTT. The variable domain in full, completed from reference TRBV7-6 and TRBJ2-2, reads GAGVSQSPRYKVTKRGQDVALRCDPISGHVSLYWYRQALGQGPEFLTYFNYEAQQDKSGLPNDRFSAERPEGSISTLTIQRTEQRDSAMYRCASSLDGQGALNTGELFFGEGSRLTVL.

The chain recombines TRBV7-9 with TRBJ1-1; the D is unclear. This CDR3 region has 12 residues. Germline V gene data show CDR1 as SEHNR and CDR2 as FQNEAQ (reference sequence). With 3 bases removed from V and 4 bases from J, the gap between germline ends came to 6 bases. The CDR3 DNA reads TGTGCCAGCAGCTTCTACGGCACTGAAGCTTTCTTT. Translation: CASSFYGTEAFF.

In DNA form, the CDR3 reads TGTGCCAGCAGTTACTACGGCGGAGTTACGGGGGAGCTGTTTTTT. Translating gives CASSYYGGVTGELFF. The gene calls are TRBV6-5 and TRBJ2-2; unclear D gene. The CDR3 consists of 15 residues. The germline CDR1 and CDR2 sequences are MNHEY and SVGAGI. Deletions cut 1 base from V and 8 bases from J, with 14 bases between.

Details on this clone: An end of the junction differs from the germline gene, which may be a read error. V usage is TRBV7-9 and J usage is TRBJ2-7; D remains unclear. Germline V lookup: CDR1 SEHNR, CDR2 FQNEAQ (reference sequence). The CDR3 contains 12 residues. CDR3 coding DNA: TGTTCCAGCAGCTCGAGCTCCTACGAGCAGTACTTC. It is translated as CSSSSSSYEQYF.

This chain joins TRBV9 and TRBJ2-7, with 8 bases identical to TRBD2. V shed 3 bases, J shed 5 bases, and the junction held 16 bases outside the gene matches. The CDR3 totals 17 residues. In germline, CDR1 is SGDLS, CDR2 YYNGEE. DNA for the CDR3: TGTGCCAGCAGCGAGAGCTTATCAAGCGGGGGAGTCAACGAGCAGTACTTC. Translating gives CASSESLSSGGVNEQYF. The whole variable domain, remainder taken from reference TRBV9 and TRBJ2-7, is DSGVTQTPKHLITATGQRVTLRCSPRSGDLSVYWYQQSLDQGLQFLIQYYNGEERAKGNILERFSAQQFPDLHSELNLSSLELGDSALYFCASSESLSSGGVNEQYFGPGTRLTVT.

The rearrangement joins TRBV5-1 to TRBJ1-5, with no clear D. There are 15 residues in the CDR3. Germline values: CDR1 SGHRS, CDR2 YFSETQ. V was trimmed by 2 bases and J by 3 bases, leaving 12 bases between them. For the CDR3, the DNA is TGCGCCAGCAGCTTCGGGGAGAGTACCAATCAGCCCCAGCATTTT. Encoded protein: CASSFGESTNQPQHF.